The 27 T cell receptor beta chains below were found in one sample sequenced in a study of cytotoxic CD8 clonotypes in ibrutinib-treated CLL. Produced via immunoSEQ multiplex PCR; TCRdb's table is partial and in-frame only. This table has 25,000 to 30,000 clones, over 55% appearing once. The sample here was PBMCs, taken after 24 months of ibrutinib treatment. These receptors were collected from a human donor with chronic lymphocytic leukemia.

CDR3: CASPALDTQYF. DNA for the CDR3: TGTGCCAGCCCGGCTTTAGATACGCAGTATTTT. The chain has TRBV21-1 and TRBJ2-3. TRBV21-1 is a documented pseudogene. The CDR3 is made up of 11 amino acids.

CDR3 DNA: TGTGCCAGCAGTCAAACAGGGGGCCGGTATGGCTACACCTTC. The encoded protein is CASSQTGGRYGYTF. The chain couples TRBV7-2 to TRBJ1-2, with 9 bases identical to TRBD1. Trimming took 6 bases from V and 5 from J; bases not matched to a gene: 7. The CDR3 covers 14 residues. Per germline, CDR1 SGHTA and CDR2 FQGNSA.

The V and J genes are TRBV7-2 and TRBJ2-3, with TRBD1 identical over 8 bases. CDR1 and CDR2 (germline): SGHTA, FQGNSA. This CDR3 has 15 amino acids. V was pared by 4 bases and J by 2 bases, with 5 bases of the junction left unmatched. The CDR3, as DNA: TGTGCCAGCAGCTCGCGGACAGGGATCACAGATACGCAGTATTTT. This sequence encodes CASSSRTGITDTQYF.

The rearrangement uses TRBV5-8 and TRBJ1-3, with 7 positions matching TRBD1. After removal of 5 bases from V and 0 bases from J, the junction contained 5 bases not matched to a gene. This CDR3 is built from 15 residues. Germline CDR1 is SGHTS and CDR2 is YDEGEE. The CDR3 bases are TGTGCCAGCAGGTTTCGGGACAGCTCTGGAAACACCATATATTTT. Translated: CASRFRDSSGNTIYF.

The chain has TRBV18 and TRBJ2-7; D is undetermined. The germline V gene has CDR1 KGHSH and CDR2 LQKENI. CDR3 length: 13 amino acids. The ends were cut back, 2 bases at V and 0 bases at J, with 5 bases in the middle. CDR3 DNA: TGTGCCAGCTCACCAGGGCCCTCCTACGAGCAGTACTTC. Its protein is CASSPGPSYEQYF.

The rearrangement joins TRBV28 to TRBJ1-6; a possible D gene is TRBD1 (6 bases). Germline CDR1 and CDR2: MDHEN and SYDVKM. The CDR3 is 14 residues long. Deletions cut 3 bases from V and 9 bases from J, with 12 bases between. Here the CDR3 reads CASSLEQGISPLHF. The CDR3, as DNA: TGTGCCAGCAGTTTGGAGCAGGGGATTTCACCCCTCCACTTT.

This chain joins TRBV27 and TRBJ1-2; perhaps TRBD1 as D (6 bases). The V gene's germline CDR1 is MNHEY and CDR2 SMNVEV (reference sequence). The germline V and J ends were trimmed by 5 bases and 4 bases, with 14 bases remaining between them. The CDR3 totals 14 residues. The CDR3 region has the DNA TGTGCCAGCAGTCCGCGGGGGGGCGGCTATGGCTACACCTTC. Amino acid sequence: CASSPRGGGYGYTF.

V and J are TRBV7-9 and TRBJ1-1, with a possible D match to TRBD1 (6 bases). The CDR3 has 11 residues. The V end lost 11 bases, the J end lost 6 bases, and 13 bases lay between the germline ends. Germline V gene lookup returns CDR1 SEHNR and CDR2 FQNEAQ (reference sequence). Written as DNA, the CDR3 is TGTGCCGGGTACAGGGAGCCTGAAGCTTTCTTT. It translates to CAGYREPEAFF.

This clone has a handful of counts. The chain combines TRBV5-1 with TRBJ2-5; perhaps TRBD1 as D (6 bases). V was shortened by 0 bases and J by 3 bases, with 12 bases between the two germline ends. The germline V gene has CDR1 SGHRS and CDR2 YFSETQ. This CDR3 spans 15 amino acids. The DNA of the CDR3 is TGCGCCAGCAGCTTGGACGGGACACAAAAAGAGACCCAGTACTTC. Its translation is CASSLDGTQKETQYF.

The chain has TRBV19 and TRBJ2-1, with 8 nucleotides matching TRBD1. The CDR3 loop spans 15 amino acids. The ends lost 5 bases at V and 3 bases at J; junction bases unmatched: 6. The V gene's germline CDR1 is LNHDA and CDR2 SQIVND (reference sequence). CDR3 in amino acids: CASSRTGSFYNEQFF. CDR3 DNA sequence: TGTGCCAGTAGTCGGACAGGGTCCTTCTACAATGAGCAGTTCTTC.

The V gene is TRBV18, the J gene TRBJ1-2, with D uncertain. From germline, CDR1 is KGHSH and CDR2 LQKENI. The CDR3 has 13 residues. V lost 1 base and J 2 bases, leaving 5 bases between the germline ends. In DNA form, the CDR3 reads TGTGCCAGCTCACCACGGACCAACTATGGCTACACCTTC. It specifies CASSPRTNYGYTF.

This clone was recorded many times. The chain carries TRBV4-1 and TRBJ2-1; unclear D gene. The CDR3 covers 13 residues. Germline lookup yields CDR1 MGHRA and CDR2 YSYEKL. V gave up 1 base and J gave up 8 bases, with 9 bases separating them. The CDR3 region is CASSQGARDEQFF. CDR3 nucleotide sequence: TGCGCCAGCAGCCAAGGGGCCCGGGATGAGCAGTTCTTC.

The J gene is TRBJ2-5, the V gene TRBV6-6, with 11 nucleotides matching TRBD2. The trim removed 5 bases at V and 4 bases at J, leaving 9 bases unmatched. From germline, CDR1 is MNHNY and CDR2 SVGAGI (reference sequence). This CDR3 contains 16 residues. CDR3 loop: CASSRKASGGIETQYF. The CDR3 DNA follows: TGTGCCAGCAGTCGCAAAGCTAGCGGGGGGATAGAGACCCAGTACTTC.

CDR3 protein: CASRRDSTLYGYTF. CDR3 nucleotides: TGTGCCAGCAGAAGGGACAGCACCTTATATGGCTACACCTTC. The chain combines TRBV5-4 with TRBJ1-2; TRBD1 matches at 7 bases. This CDR3 has 14 residues. CDR1 and CDR2 (germline): SGHNT, YYREEE (reference sequence). J lost 5 bases, V lost 5 bases, and 9 bases had no gene match.

This clone was detected a few times. This CDR3 reads CASSEDPAGSQPQHF. The CDR3 DNA follows: TGTGCCAGCAGTGAAGACCCCGCCGGATCTCAGCCCCAGCATTTT. The chain recombines TRBV6-1 with TRBJ1-5; D is undetermined. Germline V CDR1 and CDR2: MNHNS, SASEGT. V lost 1 base to trimming and J lost 6 bases, with 13 bases between them. This CDR3 is built from 15 residues.

This clone showed up just a few times. The J gene is TRBJ2-5, the V gene TRBV28; D gene uncertain. This CDR3 spans 15 amino acids. Germline V lookup: CDR1 MDHEN, CDR2 SYDVKM. Trimming cost V 5 bases and J 5 bases, with 18 bases left between them. In nucleotides, the CDR3 is TGTGCCAGCAGTCCCGAATATCAATTGGAGGAGACCCAGTACTTC. It encodes CASSPEYQLEETQYF.

CDR3 in DNA: TGTGCCAGCAGCCCCGGGACAGGCTACGAGCAGTACTTC. Amino acids: CASSPGTGYEQYF. V usage is TRBV11-3 and J usage is TRBJ2-7; TRBD1 matches at 8 bases. Germline-derived CDR1 and CDR2 are SGHNT and YENEEA. Trimming at V came to 5 bases and at J to 3 bases, leaving 3 bases not matched to a gene. The CDR3 sequence is 13 residues long.

This clone occurred a few times. The chain couples TRBV29-1 to TRBJ1-1; 10 nucleotides align to TRBD1. Germline V gene data show CDR1 as SQVTM and CDR2 as ANQGSEA. Germline trimming cut 6 bases from V and 5 bases from J; bases unmatched to any gene: 6. CDR3 length: 13 residues. This CDR3 reads CSVRTGGMTEAFF. CDR3 nucleotide sequence: TGCAGCGTGAGGACAGGGGGTATGACTGAAGCTTTCTTT.

To note about this clone: One end of the junction does not line up with germline, which may come from a read error. J is TRBJ2-3 and V is TRBV27; D might be TRBD2 (7 bases). This CDR3 is 13 amino acids long. Germline values: CDR1 MNHEY, CDR2 SMNVEV (reference sequence). The CDR3 is CASSLSTRGAENF. CDR3 DNA sequence: TGTGCCAGCAGTTTATCAACACGGGGGGCCGAGAATTTT.

The chain recombines TRBV21-1 with TRBJ2-4; the table's D call, TRBD2, has no DNA check behind it. TRBV21-1 corresponds to a pseudogene. This CDR3 is built from 9 residues. CDR3 DNA: TGTGCCAGCACTGTCATTCAGTACTTC. Its translation: CASTVIQYF.

V is TRBV9 and J is TRBJ2-1; D is undetermined. Germline-derived CDR1 and CDR2 are SGDLS and YYNGEE. The CDR3 runs 14 residues. V was trimmed by 1 base and J by 9 bases, leaving 14 bases between them. The CDR3 DNA is TGTGCCAGCAGCGTATATAACCTTCGTGGTGAGCAGTTCTTC. Its translation is CASSVYNLRGEQFF. The variable domain in full, with the rest retrieved from reference TRBV9 and TRBJ2-1, is DSGVTQTPKHLITATGQRVTLRCSPRSGDLSVYWYQQSLDQGLQFLIQYYNGEERAKGNILERFSAQQFPDLHSELNLSSLELGDSALYFCASSVYNLRGEQFFGPGTRLTVL.

The rearrangement joins TRBV5-1 to TRBJ2-5; the match to TRBD2 covers 10 bases. Germline V CDR1 and CDR2: SGHRS, YFSETQ. The CDR3 has 16 amino acids. Losses at the gene ends were 2 bases for V and 2 bases for J; bases not matched to a gene: 6. The CDR3 nucleotides read TGCGCCAGCAGCTTCCGAGCGGGGGGGCTTCAAGAGACCCAGTACTTC. Protein product: CASSFRAGGLQETQYF.

The chain links TRBV29-1 to TRBJ2-3, with TRBD2 matching over 8 bases. Germline-derived CDR1 and CDR2 are SQVTM and ANQGSEA. V gave up 4 bases and J gave up 1 base; unmatched junction bases: 1. The CDR3 extends over 13 amino acids. CDR3 protein: CSVVRGGTDTQYF. The CDR3 DNA reads as TGCAGCGTTGTGCGGGGGGGCACAGATACGCAGTATTTT.

The rearrangement joins TRBV6-1 to TRBJ2-3; the match to TRBD2 covers 12 bases. V dropped 10 bases and J dropped 4; count of bases not matched to a gene: 6. Germline V gene sequence: CDR1 MNHNS, CDR2 SASEGT. The CDR3 is 14 amino acids. DNA for the CDR3: TGTGCCACTCGACTAGCGGGGGTGGCAGATACGCAGTATTTT. Translation: CATRLAGVADTQYF.

The chain joins TRBV7-8 to TRBJ2-7, with D perhaps given as TRBD1 or TRBD2 (6 bases each). This CDR3 region has 15 residues. V was pared by 5 bases and J by 0 bases, with 14 bases between. Germline lookup yields CDR1 SGHVS and CDR2 FQNEAQ. CDR3: CASSLQEGGSYEQYF. For the CDR3, the DNA is TGTGCCAGCAGCCTCCAGGAGGGGGGCTCCTACGAGCAGTACTTC.

This clone has just one count. The J gene is TRBJ2-3, the V gene TRBV11-2; D possibly corresponds to TRBD2 (5 bases). The germline gives CDR1 SGHAT, CDR2 FQNNGV. The CDR3 contains 13 residues. The ends were cut back, 2 bases at V and 5 bases at J, with 8 bases in the middle. The CDR3 sequence is CASSLLAGDTQYF. The CDR3 nucleotides read TGTGCCAGCAGCTTACTGGCGGGAGATACGCAGTATTTT.

This chain joins TRBV11-2 and TRBJ2-7; perhaps D is TRBD1 or TRBD2 (5 bases each). This CDR3 is 13 amino acids long. Germline V gene lookup returns CDR1 SGHAT and CDR2 FQNNGV. V was pared by 1 base and J by 6 bases, with 10 bases between. The CDR3 DNA reads TGTGCCAGCAGCTTAGGAGTTGGGGGCGAGCAGTACTTC. It translates to CASSLGVGGEQYF.